Listed below are T cell receptor beta chains from one sample, sequenced in a study of blood T cell repertoires in COVID-19. The data were produced by immunoSEQ multiplex PCR, yet TCRdb's version contains in-frame clones alone and is incomplete. The sample has roughly 67,000 clones, 80% to 95% seen once. Sequenced input: peripheral blood. All receptors come from a man in his sixties or seventies with active COVID-19. CDR3s leave out the opening cysteine and the closing phenylalanine or tryptophan. The order of the fields is CDR3 length, D gene, V gene, J gene, CDR3 protein. D genes are given only for firm matches.

CDR3 length: 10; D gene: .; V gene: TRBV29-1; J gene: TRBJ1-1; CDR3 protein: SARHGNTEAF
CDR3 length: 14; D gene: .; V gene: TRBV3-1/TRBV3-2; J gene: TRBJ2-3; CDR3 protein: ASSQEGGVPTDTQY
CDR3 length: 14; D gene: .; V gene: TRBV14; J gene: TRBJ2-1; CDR3 protein: ASSQDFGDWDNEQF
CDR3 length: 15; D gene: .; V gene: TRBV15; J gene: TRBJ2-1; CDR3 protein: ATSKPYVGLWDNEQF
CDR3 length: 11; D gene: .; V gene: TRBV2; J gene: TRBJ2-3; CDR3 protein: ASSQQGQDTQY
CDR3 length: 12; D gene: TRBD1; V gene: TRBV9; J gene: TRBJ1-6; CDR3 protein: ASSPRTGNSPLH
CDR3 length: 11; D gene: .; V gene: TRBV11-3; J gene: TRBJ2-3; CDR3 protein: ASGRGPTDTQY
CDR3 length: 12; D gene: .; V gene: TRBV4-2; J gene: TRBJ2-7; CDR3 protein: ASSLTDGAYEQY
CDR3 length: 11; D gene: TRBD1; V gene: TRBV7-9; J gene: TRBJ1-1; CDR3 protein: ASSGTGGSEAF
CDR3 length: 13; D gene: TRBD1; V gene: TRBV2; J gene: TRBJ2-7; CDR3 protein: ASSEGTGGVYEQY
CDR3 length: 13; D gene: TRBD2; V gene: TRBV7-2; J gene: TRBJ2-7; CDR3 protein: ASSPRGGSSYEQY
CDR3 length: 14; D gene: TRBD1; V gene: TRBV27; J gene: TRBJ2-2; CDR3 protein: ASSSRTGENTGELF
CDR3 length: 13; D gene: .; V gene: TRBV5-1; J gene: TRBJ1-2; CDR3 protein: ASSLVQGGGYGYT
CDR3 length: 14; D gene: TRBD1; V gene: TRBV2; J gene: TRBJ1-5; CDR3 protein: ASSEGLGTGRQPQH
CDR3 length: 11; D gene: .; V gene: TRBV7-2; J gene: TRBJ2-1; CDR3 protein: ASSLAQLNEQF
CDR3 length: 13; D gene: .; V gene: TRBV9; J gene: TRBJ2-2; CDR3 protein: ASSVMQDSTGELF
CDR3 length: 11; D gene: .; V gene: TRBV5-4; J gene: TRBJ1-2; CDR3 protein: ASSLEQEYGYT
CDR3 length: 11; D gene: .; V gene: TRBV12-3/TRBV12-4; J gene: TRBJ1-5; CDR3 protein: ASTQSRRQPQH
CDR3 length: 13; D gene: TRBD1; V gene: TRBV7-3; J gene: TRBJ1-2; CDR3 protein: ASSDPGTGGNGYT
CDR3 length: 11; D gene: TRBD1; V gene: TRBV12-3/TRBV12-4; J gene: TRBJ1-2; CDR3 protein: ASTGQGSSGYT
CDR3 length: 13; D gene: .; V gene: TRBV14; J gene: TRBJ1-2; CDR3 protein: ASSQDFRGNYGYT
CDR3 length: 16; D gene: TRBD1; V gene: TRBV11-3; J gene: TRBJ2-6; CDR3 protein: ASSSGDRFDSGANVLT
CDR3 length: 14; D gene: .; V gene: TRBV28; J gene: TRBJ2-5; CDR3 protein: ASSLSGPLPSETQY
CDR3 length: 17; D gene: .; V gene: TRBV7-2; J gene: TRBJ2-3; CDR3 protein: ASSSNRAGPGRSTDTQY
CDR3 length: 12; D gene: .; V gene: TRBV6-2/TRBV6-3; J gene: TRBJ1-5; CDR3 protein: ASSLIGTNQPQH
CDR3 length: 16; D gene: .; V gene: TRBV6-4; J gene: TRBJ2-1; CDR3 protein: ASSEGGLRGPPYNEQF
CDR3 length: 13; D gene: TRBD1; V gene: TRBV7-8; J gene: TRBJ2-7; CDR3 protein: ASSPTGTGNYEQY
CDR3 length: 12; D gene: .; V gene: TRBV7-9; J gene: TRBJ2-5; CDR3 protein: ASSLASTALTQY
CDR3 length: 13; D gene: .; V gene: TRBV19; J gene: TRBJ1-5; CDR3 protein: ASSILADSNQPQH
CDR3 length: 13; D gene: .; V gene: TRBV27; J gene: TRBJ1-5; CDR3 protein: ASWDPVGANQPQH
CDR3 length: 13; D gene: TRBD1; V gene: TRBV11-3; J gene: TRBJ2-2; CDR3 protein: ASSNGQGAAGELF
CDR3 length: 11; D gene: .; V gene: TRBV6-5; J gene: TRBJ2-5; CDR3 protein: ASSYFAEETQY
CDR3 length: 12; D gene: .; V gene: TRBV14; J gene: TRBJ1-3; CDR3 protein: ASSQIGFGNTIY
CDR3 length: 15; D gene: TRBD2; V gene: TRBV7-3; J gene: TRBJ2-3; CDR3 protein: ASSRAGGPVSTDTQY
CDR3 length: 13; D gene: .; V gene: TRBV7-9; J gene: TRBJ1-2; CDR3 protein: ASSYQQAFGYGYT
CDR3 length: 10; D gene: TRBD1; V gene: TRBV29-1; J gene: TRBJ1-1; CDR3 protein: SASGQEYEAF
CDR3 length: 14; D gene: .; V gene: TRBV28; J gene: TRBJ2-2; CDR3 protein: ASSLSASGQTGELF
CDR3 length: 13; D gene: TRBD2; V gene: TRBV7-2; J gene: TRBJ2-7; CDR3 protein: ASTRGGISSYEQY
CDR3 length: 16; D gene: .; V gene: TRBV25-1; J gene: TRBJ2-3; CDR3 protein: ASSDPFTDRFLTDTQY
CDR3 length: 12; D gene: .; V gene: TRBV25-1; J gene: TRBJ1-6; CDR3 protein: ASSEWGENSPLH
CDR3 length: 12; D gene: .; V gene: TRBV7-2; J gene: TRBJ1-1; CDR3 protein: ASSFQGSGTEAF
CDR3 length: 12; D gene: .; V gene: TRBV6-5; J gene: TRBJ2-7; CDR3 protein: ASSYSGGRAEQY
CDR3 length: 12; D gene: .; V gene: TRBV2; J gene: TRBJ1-3; CDR3 protein: ATRQALSGNTIY
CDR3 length: 13; D gene: .; V gene: TRBV5-1; J gene: TRBJ1-1; CDR3 protein: ASSLVTYRDTEAF
CDR3 length: 10; D gene: TRBD1; V gene: TRBV29-1; J gene: TRBJ1-4; CDR3 protein: SVGQGNEKLF
CDR3 length: 16; D gene: TRBD2; V gene: TRBV4-2; J gene: TRBJ2-3; CDR3 protein: ASSQDLAGGTSTDTQY
CDR3 length: 13; D gene: .; V gene: TRBV19; J gene: TRBJ1-1; CDR3 protein: ASATGGFWSTEAF
CDR3 length: 13; D gene: TRBD2; V gene: TRBV7-7; J gene: TRBJ2-3; CDR3 protein: ASSLGRGGTDTQY
CDR3 length: 15; D gene: .; V gene: TRBV13; J gene: TRBJ2-2; CDR3 protein: ASSLVFSGKGAGELF
CDR3 length: 12; D gene: .; V gene: TRBV5-6; J gene: TRBJ1-5; CDR3 protein: ASSLTESNQPQH
CDR3 length: 12; D gene: .; V gene: TRBV6-2/TRBV6-3; J gene: TRBJ1-2; CDR3 protein: ASSLADGYYGYT
CDR3 length: 12; D gene: TRBD1; V gene: TRBV24-1; J gene: TRBJ2-4; CDR3 protein: ATRRQGETSVTQ
CDR3 length: 12; D gene: .; V gene: TRBV6-2/TRBV6-3; J gene: TRBJ1-5; CDR3 protein: ASSYSAGPQPQH
CDR3 length: 15; D gene: TRBD1; V gene: TRBV10-3; J gene: TRBJ2-6; CDR3 protein: AISSGTGGTGANVLT